This T cell receptor beta chain emerged from a study of blood T cells in healthy people across ages (dated by TCRdb to between 2015 and 2016). About the full investigation: In model experiments, template switching captured roughly one uniquely barcoded TCR beta cDNA molecule for every two T cells. Age-related changes in TCR beta repertoire diversity were measured in the study by deep sequencing normalized with unique cDNA molecular identifiers. Four age groups were formed from the donors: young (average around 15 years), middle-aged (roughly 38), aged (around 62) and long-lived (roughly 88). To avoid experimental bias, donors of different ages were distributed randomly across sequencing lanes. For two donors (one aged 18 to 30 and one aged 80 or older), the study analyzed two additional independent replicas of 1 million unique cDNA reads from the same blood draw. General findings and caveats noted by the study authors: Because the CMV infection status of the donors was unknown, age-related changes in expanded clonotypes may potentially have been confounded. Compared with the aged group, more naive CD4+ T cells, fewer expanded clones and increased TCR diversity were shown by the long-lived group, suggesting age selection. Observed TCR beta diversity per million T cells fell roughly linearly with age, and a significant reduction was already apparent by age around 39. Since profiling was done on bulk unsorted PBMCs, naive and antigen-experienced compartments could not be conclusively compared. Estimates of total diversity based on one million sequenced T cells were regarded as lower bounds and as underestimates. There was a strong correlation between observed TCR beta diversity and the percentage of naive T cells measured by flow cytometry.

The table lists this clonotype with a few counts. The antigen it recognizes is unknown. No much larger clonotype is one base removed from it; base qualities were not supplied. Libraries came from 5' RACE. This sample was sequenced with an Illumina HiSeq 2500. A second PCR of roughly 7 to 11 cycles was performed with a sample-barcoded 5' primer and a J-beta primer mix. A template-switch 5' adaptor carrying 12 random nucleotides introduced a unique molecular identifier onto each TCR beta cDNA molecule. Each sample yielded at least 3 million CDR3-containing paired-end reads. First-strand cDNA synthesis was performed from all RNA using the Mint cDNA synthesis kit, with priming by a TRBC-specific oligonucleotide. All cDNA was treated with uracil-DNA glycosylase and then went through a first 18-cycle PCR with the universal primers M1SS and BC2_uni_R. The paper's processing steps were these. For normalization, 1 million high-quality reads were randomly selected from each sample, with every read carrying a distinct molecular identifier. Instead of being binned into consensus sequences, reads with shared molecular identifiers were discarded. MiTCR, set to a Q25 quality threshold and the strictest error-elimination algorithm, was used for CDR3 identification, clonotype clustering and error correction. Lower-bound total TCR beta diversity was estimated with a nonparametric unseen species model using Euler transformation. In TCRdb, the public reads were trimmed at Q25 with fastp and aligned with MiXCR, with productive beta chains retained. Entries are consolidated by CDR3 protein sequence, retaining the most common genes and DNA. What appears here as the V and J calls and clone size reflects TCRdb's work, not the paper's. This sample holds some 750,000 distinct CDR3 sequences; 22% were observed only once. The ten most abundant clones make up around 22% of the sample.

Systemically healthy Caucasian individuals from Russia, some 38 in total and aged about 6 to 100 years, were included as donors. Around 9.7 milliliters of peripheral blood were collected from each donor into EDTA-treated Vacutainer tubes. PBMCs were isolated by Ficoll-Paque density-gradient centrifugation, with at least 7 million obtained per sample. Total RNA, at least 6 micrograms per sample, was extracted from PBMCs with Trizol reagent. For every donor, flow cytometry on a PBMC aliquot measured the percentage of naive CD45RAhigh/CD27high T cells. Sequencing used blood. This TCR came from a man between 65 and 85 years old in good health.

The CDR3 here reads CASSPYLGTQYF. The DNA is as follows: TGTGCCAGCAGTCCTTATCTTGGTACGCAGTATTTT. Recombination connected TRBV12-3 or TRBV12-4 to TRBJ2-3, with the D gene not clear enough to name. From the cysteine up to the phenylalanine, the CDR3 has a length of 12 residues. Left in the record is the CDR3 DNA by itself, 36 bases read in frame from the first base. The V and J ends are trimmed by 5 bases and 8 bases, leaving 11 bases between them.